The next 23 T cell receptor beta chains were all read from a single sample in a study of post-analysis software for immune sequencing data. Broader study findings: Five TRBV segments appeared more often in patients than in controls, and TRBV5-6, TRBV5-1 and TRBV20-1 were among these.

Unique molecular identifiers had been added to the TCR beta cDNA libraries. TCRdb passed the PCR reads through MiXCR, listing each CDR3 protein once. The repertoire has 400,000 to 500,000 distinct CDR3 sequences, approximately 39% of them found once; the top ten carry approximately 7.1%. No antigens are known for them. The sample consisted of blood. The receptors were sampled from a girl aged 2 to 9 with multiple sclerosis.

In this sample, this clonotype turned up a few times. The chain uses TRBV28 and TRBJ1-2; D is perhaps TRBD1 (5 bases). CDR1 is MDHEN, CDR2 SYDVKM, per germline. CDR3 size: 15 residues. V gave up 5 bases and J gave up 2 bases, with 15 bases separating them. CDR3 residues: CASSPGGPLNYGYTF. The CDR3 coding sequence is TGTGCCAGCAGTCCCGGGGGACCCCTCAACTATGGCTACACCTTC.

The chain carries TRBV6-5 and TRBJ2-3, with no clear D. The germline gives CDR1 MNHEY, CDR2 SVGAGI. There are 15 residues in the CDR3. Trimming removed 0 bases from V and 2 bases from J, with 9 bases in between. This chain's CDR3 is CASSYSTINTDTQYF. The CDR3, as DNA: TGTGCCAGCAGTTACTCGACGATAAACACAGATACGCAGTATTTT.

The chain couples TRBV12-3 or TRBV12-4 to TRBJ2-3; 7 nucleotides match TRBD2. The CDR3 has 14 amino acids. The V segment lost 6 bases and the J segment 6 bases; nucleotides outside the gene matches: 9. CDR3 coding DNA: TGTGCCAGCAGATGGGGGAGGGCGGCGGATACGCAGTATTTT. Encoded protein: CASRWGRAADTQYF.

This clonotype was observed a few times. The chain's CDR3 is CASISTRSSTDTQYF. The CDR3 DNA reads TGTGCCAGCATCTCAACACGGAGTAGTACAGATACGCAGTATTTT. This rearrangement joins TRBV5-5 to TRBJ2-3; D uncertain. The germline CDR1 and CDR2 sequences are SGHKS and YYEKEE (reference sequence). Trimming left V 6 bases short and J 3 bases short, with 17 bases between. The CDR3 covers 15 residues. The whole variable domain, filled in from reference TRBV5-5 and TRBJ2-3, reads DAGVTQSPTHLIKTRGQQVTLRCSPISGHKSVSWYQQVLGQGPQFIFQYYEKEERGRGNFPDRFSARQFPNYSSELNVNALLLGDSALYLCASISTRSSTDTQYFGPGTRLTVL.

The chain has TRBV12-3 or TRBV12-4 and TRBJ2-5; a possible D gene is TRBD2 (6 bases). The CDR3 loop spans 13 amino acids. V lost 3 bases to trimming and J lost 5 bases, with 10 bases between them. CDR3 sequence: CASSFGGWETQYF. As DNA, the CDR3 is TGTGCCAGCAGTTTCGGAGGGTGGGAGACCCAGTACTTC.

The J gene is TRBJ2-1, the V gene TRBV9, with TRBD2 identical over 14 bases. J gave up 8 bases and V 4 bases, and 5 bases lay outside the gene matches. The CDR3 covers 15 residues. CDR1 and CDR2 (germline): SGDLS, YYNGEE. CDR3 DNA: TGTGCCAGCAGCCCGGGACTAGCGGGAGAAGATGAGCAGTTCTTC. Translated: CASSPGLAGEDEQFF.

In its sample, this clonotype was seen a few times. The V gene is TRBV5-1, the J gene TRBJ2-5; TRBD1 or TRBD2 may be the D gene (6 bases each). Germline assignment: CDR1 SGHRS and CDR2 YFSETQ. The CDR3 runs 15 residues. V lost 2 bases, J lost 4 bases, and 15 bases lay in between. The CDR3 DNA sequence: TGCGCCAGCAGCTTCCAGGAGGGGGTAACAGAGACCCAGTACTTC. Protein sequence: CASSFQEGVTETQYF.

CDR3 nucleotide sequence: TGTGCCACCAGTGACCGTCGGACTAACGGGACCCAGTACTTC. Its protein is CATSDRRTNGTQYF. The J gene is TRBJ2-7, the V gene TRBV24-1; possibly TRBD2 for D (6 bases). Matching the DNA end better, TRBJ2-5 makes the J call doubtful. The CDR3 is 14 residues long. Germline V CDR1 and CDR2: KGHDR, SFDVKD.

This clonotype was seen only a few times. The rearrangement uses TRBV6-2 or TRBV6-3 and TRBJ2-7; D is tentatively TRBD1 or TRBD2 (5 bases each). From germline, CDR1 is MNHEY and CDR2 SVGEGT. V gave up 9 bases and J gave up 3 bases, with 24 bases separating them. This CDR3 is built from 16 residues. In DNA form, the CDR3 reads TGTGCCAGTCTTGCCCCTCAACGGGACCTCGTCTACGAGCAGTACTTC. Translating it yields CASLAPQRDLVYEQYF.

CDR3 region: CASSALNYGYTF. The CDR3 DNA is TGTGCCAGCAGTGCATTGAACTATGGCTACACCTTC. The chain links TRBV2 to TRBJ1-2, with no clear D. Trimming took off 4 bases at V and 2 bases at J, with 5 bases between the two ends. The germline V gene encodes CDR1 SNHLY and CDR2 FYNNEI. The CDR3 loop spans 12 amino acids.

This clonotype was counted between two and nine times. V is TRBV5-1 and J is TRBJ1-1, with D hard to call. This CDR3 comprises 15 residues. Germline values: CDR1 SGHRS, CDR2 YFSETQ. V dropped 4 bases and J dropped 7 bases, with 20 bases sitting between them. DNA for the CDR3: TGCGCCAGCAGCCCCAGTTCGGGTGCGGGGAATGAAGCTTTCTTT. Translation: CASSPSSGAGNEAFF.

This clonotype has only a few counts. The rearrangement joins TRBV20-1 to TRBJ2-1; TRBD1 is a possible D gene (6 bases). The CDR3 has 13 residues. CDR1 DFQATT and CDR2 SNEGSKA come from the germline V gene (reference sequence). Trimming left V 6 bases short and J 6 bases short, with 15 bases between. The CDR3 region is CSAGAGGFNEQFF. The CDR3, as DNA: TGCAGTGCGGGGGCTGGGGGTTTCAATGAGCAGTTCTTC.

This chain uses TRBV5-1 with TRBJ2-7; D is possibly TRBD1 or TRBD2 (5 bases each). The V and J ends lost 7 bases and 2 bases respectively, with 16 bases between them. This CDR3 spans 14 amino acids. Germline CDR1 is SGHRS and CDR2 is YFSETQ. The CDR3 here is CASRWGSDTYEQYF. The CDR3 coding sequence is TGCGCCAGCCGCTGGGGGTCGGACACCTACGAGCAGTACTTC.

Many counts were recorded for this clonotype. The DNA of the CDR3 is TGTGCCATCTCCCCCCCCGGGTCGCCTACAGATACGCAGTATTTT. It encodes CAISPPGSPTDTQYF. The rearrangement joins TRBV10-3 to TRBJ2-3; D is undetermined. V shed 8 bases and J shed 3 bases, with 18 bases lying between them. Per germline, CDR1 ENHRY and CDR2 SYGVKD. CDR3 length: 15 residues.

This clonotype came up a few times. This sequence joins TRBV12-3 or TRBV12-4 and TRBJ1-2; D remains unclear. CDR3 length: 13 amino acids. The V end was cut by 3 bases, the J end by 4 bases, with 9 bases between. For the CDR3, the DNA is TGTGCCAGCAGTTTTGGGGTTCGCTATGGCTACACCTTC. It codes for CASSFGVRYGYTF.

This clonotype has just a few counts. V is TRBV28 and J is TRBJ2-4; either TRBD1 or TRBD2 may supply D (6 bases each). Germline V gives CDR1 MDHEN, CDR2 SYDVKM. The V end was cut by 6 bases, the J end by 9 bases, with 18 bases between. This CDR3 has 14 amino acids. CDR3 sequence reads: CASSIQGPGAIQYF. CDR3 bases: TGTGCCAGCAGCATTCAGGGACCGGGGGCCATTCAGTACTTC.

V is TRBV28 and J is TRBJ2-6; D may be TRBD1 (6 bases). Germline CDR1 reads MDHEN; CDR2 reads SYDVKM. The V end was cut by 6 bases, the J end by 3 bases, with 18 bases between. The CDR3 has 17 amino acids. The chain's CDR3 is CASRPTGQLGGANVLTF. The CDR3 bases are TGTGCCAGCAGGCCCACAGGACAGCTAGGTGGGGCCAACGTCCTGACTTTC.

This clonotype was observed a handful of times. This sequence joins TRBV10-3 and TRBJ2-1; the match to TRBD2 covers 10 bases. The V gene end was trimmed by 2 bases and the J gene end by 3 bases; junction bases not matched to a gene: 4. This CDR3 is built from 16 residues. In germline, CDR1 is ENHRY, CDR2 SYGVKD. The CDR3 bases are TGTGCCATCAGTGAGGTTTTAGCGGGGGGCTACAATGAGCAGTTCTTC. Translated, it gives CAISEVLAGGYNEQFF.

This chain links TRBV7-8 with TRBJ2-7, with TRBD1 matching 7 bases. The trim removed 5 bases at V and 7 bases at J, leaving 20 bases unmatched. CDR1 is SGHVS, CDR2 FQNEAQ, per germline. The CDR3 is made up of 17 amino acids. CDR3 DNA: TGTGCCAGCAGCCTTGGGGACCCGGGACAGAGGTACAATGAGCAGTACTTC. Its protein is CASSLGDPGQRYNEQYF.

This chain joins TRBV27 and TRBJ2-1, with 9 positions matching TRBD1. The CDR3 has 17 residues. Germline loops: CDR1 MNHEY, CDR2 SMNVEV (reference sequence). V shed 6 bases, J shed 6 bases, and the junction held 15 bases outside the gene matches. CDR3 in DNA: TGTGCCAGCAGCTCCCCTCTCTACCGGGACAGGGCCAATGAGCAGTTCTTC. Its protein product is CASSSPLYRDRANEQFF.

The CDR3 here is CASSYSPGSSGRGEQFF. The CDR3 nucleotides read TGTGCCAGCAGTTACTCGCCAGGGAGTTCCGGGAGGGGTGAGCAGTTCTTC. The chain has TRBV6-6 and TRBJ2-1; TRBD2 agrees at 8 bases. Germline CDR1 is MNHNY and CDR2 is SVGAGI (reference sequence). The CDR3 length is 17 residues. J was trimmed by 9 bases and V by 0 bases; bases with no gene match: 13.

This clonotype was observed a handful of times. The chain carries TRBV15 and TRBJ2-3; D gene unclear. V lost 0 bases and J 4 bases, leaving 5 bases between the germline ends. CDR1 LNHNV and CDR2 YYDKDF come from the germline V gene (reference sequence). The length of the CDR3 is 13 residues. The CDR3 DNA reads TGTGCCACCAGCAGAGATTTATCAGATACGCAGTATTTT. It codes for CATSRDLSDTQYF.

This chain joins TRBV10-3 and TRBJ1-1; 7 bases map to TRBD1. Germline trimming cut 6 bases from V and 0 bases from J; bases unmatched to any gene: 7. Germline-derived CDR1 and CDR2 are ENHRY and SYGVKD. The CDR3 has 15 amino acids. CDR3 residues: CAIRDPGQLNTEAFF. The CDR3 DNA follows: TGTGCCATCAGGGACCCGGGACAGTTGAACACTGAAGCTTTCTTT.